A single sample gave rise to the 2 T cell receptor beta chains below, sequenced in a study of beta chain features in type 1 diabetes. cDNA synthesis used the whole RNA isolate, giving expressed TCRB sequences. The data were produced by immunoSEQ multiplex PCR, yet TCRdb's version contains in-frame clones alone and is incomplete. The repertoire holds about 340,000 clones, with approximately 8.2% as singletons. Input material: central memory CD4+ T cells from blood. The receptors here all came from a woman aged 18-30 years in good health.

The chain employs TRBV7-9 and TRBJ1-5, with TRBD1 matching 8 bases. Germline V lookup: CDR1 SEHNR, CDR2 FQNEAQ (reference sequence). V was clipped by 3 bases and J by 6 bases; unmatched bases: 4. CDR3 length: 14 residues. CDR3 sequence (DNA): TGTGCCAGCAGCTTCGGACAGGGCGCTCAGCCCCAGCATTTT. It codes for CASSFGQGAQPQHF.

V gene TRBV5-5 combines with J gene TRBJ2-3; weak D call: TRBD2 (5 bases). This CDR3 is built from 15 residues. Germline V gene lookup returns CDR1 SGHKS and CDR2 YYEKEE (reference sequence). Trimming removed 4 bases from V and 0 bases from J, with 12 bases in between. The CDR3 nucleotides are TGTGCCAGCAGCAAGGACTGGACTAGCACAGATACGCAGTATTTT. This gives the protein CASSKDWTSTDTQYF.